This TCR beta chain was recorded in a study of CD8+ T cells in alopecia areata. Treatment here: oral pan-JAK inhibitor, 5-10 mg twice daily. Sequencing relied on a cDNA template that was reverse transcribed from extracted RNA. Here immunoSEQ multiplex PCR was the method, and the copy in TCRdb shows in-frame clones only, minus some. This sample has about 160,000 clones, with 50% to 70% found just once. Trimming shortened V by 2 bases and J by 0 bases, and 11 bases separated the two germline ends. The CDR3 consists of 16 residues. This sequence was found in a human donor with alopecia areata. Here the sequenced sample was CD4+ T cells sorted from blood, taken at week 4, from a patient treated with tofacitinib. The rearrangement uses TRBV23-1 and TRBJ1-5; no definite D call. TRBV23-1 is identified as an open reading frame with a role that is uncertain. CDR3 bases: TGCGCCAGCAGTCAAGGGGTCAGTTATAGCAATCAGCCCCAGCATTTT. This translates into CASSQGVSYSNQPQHF.